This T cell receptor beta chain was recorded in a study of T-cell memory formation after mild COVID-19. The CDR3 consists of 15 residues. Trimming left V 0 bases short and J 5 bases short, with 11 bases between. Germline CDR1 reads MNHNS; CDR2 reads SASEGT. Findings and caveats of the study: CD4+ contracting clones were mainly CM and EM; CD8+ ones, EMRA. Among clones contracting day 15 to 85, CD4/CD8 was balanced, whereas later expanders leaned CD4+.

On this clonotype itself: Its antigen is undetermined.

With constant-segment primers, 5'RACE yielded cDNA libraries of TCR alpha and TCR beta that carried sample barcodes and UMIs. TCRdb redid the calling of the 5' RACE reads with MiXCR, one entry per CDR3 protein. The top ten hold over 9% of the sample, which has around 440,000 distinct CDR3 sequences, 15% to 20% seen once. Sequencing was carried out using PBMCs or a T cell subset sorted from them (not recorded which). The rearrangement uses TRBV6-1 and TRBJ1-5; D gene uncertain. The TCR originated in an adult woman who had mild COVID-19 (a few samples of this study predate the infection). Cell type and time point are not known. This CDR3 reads CASSEAGRAHQPQHF. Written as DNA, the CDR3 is TGTGCCAGCAGTGAAGCTGGAAGGGCCCATCAGCCCCAGCATTTT.